The source of this TCR beta chain is a study of blood T cells in healthy people across ages. Study-wide points: Naive and antigen-experienced cells could not be conclusively compared, given unsorted PBMCs.

CDR1 LGHNA and CDR2 YNFKEQ come from the germline V gene. Trimming at V came to 1 base and at J to 6 bases, leaving 11 bases not matched to a gene. The CDR3 contains 17 residues. A sample-barcoded 5' primer and a J-beta primer mix were used in a second PCR of roughly 7 to 11 cycles. From the 5' RACE reads, TCRdb called clonotypes with MiXCR, one entry per CDR3 protein. The profile shows around 970,000 distinct CDR3 sequences, roughly 47% of them singletons. In this sample, this clonotype turned up a few times. Its cognate antigen is unknown. V usage is TRBV4-2 and J usage is TRBJ2-3; 9 nucleotides line up with TRBD1. What was sequenced was blood. The TCR originated in a woman aged 60 to 75 in good health. The CDR3 reads CASSQVPTGTGTDTQYF. DNA of the CDR3: TGTGCCAGCAGCCAAGTACCTACCGGGACAGGGACGGATACGCAGTATTTT.